This entry concerns a single T cell receptor beta chain. This sample stems from a study of control samples from healthy donors and cancer patients. This CDR3 region has 15 residues. Germline V gene lookup returns CDR1 MNHEY and CDR2 SVGAGI. Deletions cut 0 bases from V and 1 base from J, with 7 bases between. The repertoire was sequenced with immunoSEQ multiplex PCR; TCRdb's copy has only in-frame clones and lacks some. The data show over 150,000 clones, about 90% seen once. Sequenced material: blood. This clonotype originated in a woman between 40 and 55 years old in good health. The rearrangement uses TRBV6-5 and TRBJ1-5; D not resolved. CDR3 residues: CASSYSKRSNQPQHF. The CDR3 coding sequence is TGTGCCAGCAGTTACTCCAAGCGGAGCAATCAGCCCCAGCATTTT.